Below are 11 T cell receptor beta chains sequenced from a single sample in a study of T cells in Graves' hyperthyroidism and ophthalmopathy. The CDR3 regions of TCR beta were amplified from RNA transcripts. First-round RT-PCR of the TCR CDR3 relied on the HTBI primer set. MiXCR was run by TCRdb on the multiplex PCR reads, yielding one entry per CDR3 protein. Of about 840,000 distinct CDR3 sequences in the sample, 38% are singletons; the top ten hold 8.9%. Sequenced material: blood. The receptor source for this set is a young man with Graves' hyperthyroidism.

This clonotype appeared many times. The chain couples TRBV2 to TRBJ2-7; either TRBD1 or TRBD2 may supply D (5 bases each). The germline CDR1 and CDR2 sequences are SNHLY and FYNNEI. The CDR3 runs to 16 residues. V shed 6 bases and J shed 0 bases, with 18 bases lying between them. The CDR3 DNA is TGTGCCAGCAGCCCTTCCGGGACGAGGAGCTCCTACGAGCAGTACTTC. Translated, it gives CASSPSGTRSSYEQYF.

The V call is TRBV20-1, the J call TRBJ1-2; 10 bases map to TRBD1. Germline CDR1 and CDR2: DFQATT and SNEGSKA (reference sequence). This CDR3 has 14 amino acids. V lost 3 bases and J lost 6; bases outside the gene matches: 7. The CDR3: CSARRDRGDHGYTF. The CDR3 DNA follows: TGCAGTGCTAGGAGGGACAGGGGTGACCATGGCTACACCTTC.

This chain links TRBV10-3 with TRBJ1-6; D is undetermined. Germline loops: CDR1 ENHRY, CDR2 SYGVKD. Trimming cost V 2 bases and J 13 bases, with 12 bases left between them. The CDR3 totals 13 residues. CDR3 nucleotide sequence: TGTGCCATCAGTGAGGGGAACGATCAGCCCCTCCACTTT. Protein product: CAISEGNDQPLHF.

This clonotype has a handful of counts. This chain joins TRBV4-1 and TRBJ2-2; D is ambiguous. This CDR3 is built from 14 residues. V lost 3 bases, J lost 7 bases, and 12 bases lay in between. CDR1 is MGHRA, CDR2 YSYEKL, per germline. The CDR3 loop reads CASSHWTESGELFF. The CDR3 DNA reads TGCGCCAGCAGCCACTGGACCGAAAGCGGGGAGCTGTTTTTT.

This rearrangement joins TRBV7-2 to TRBJ2-7, with a weak D call TRBD1 (8 bases). V was shortened by 7 bases and J by 1 base, with 17 bases between the two germline ends. The CDR3 length is 15 residues. CDR1 and CDR2 (germline): SGHTA, FQGNSA. The CDR3, as DNA: TGTGCCAGCAACCCAACAGGGGGGGTATCCTACGAGCAGTACTTC. Its translation: CASNPTGGVSYEQYF.

The chain employs TRBV7-2 and TRBJ2-7, with TRBD2 matching over 12 bases. CDR3 length: 16 residues. Germline V CDR1 and CDR2: SGHTA, FQGNSA. With V trimmed by 4 bases and J by 4 bases, 8 bases remained unmatched. CDR3 residues: CASSSRLAGEMYEQYF. Here the CDR3 DNA reads TGTGCCAGCAGCTCCCGACTAGCGGGAGAGATGTACGAGCAGTACTTC.

The chain is built from TRBV29-1 and TRBJ1-1; possible D gene TRBD1, 5 bases. This CDR3 region has 16 residues. Germline CDR1 SQVTM, CDR2 ANQGSEA. For the CDR3, the DNA is TGCGCCAGCAGCCATCTCATGAGGGGAAGATTGACTGAAGCTTTCTTT. As protein: CASSHLMRGRLTEAFF.

This clonotype was seen ten or more times. The CDR3, as DNA: TGCAGCGTCGTGAGGAACACTGAAGCTTTCTTT. Protein: CSVVRNTEAFF. The chain recombines TRBV29-1 with TRBJ1-1; D is unclear. The CDR3 is 11 amino acids. Germline assignment: CDR1 SQVTM and CDR2 ANQGSEA. V was cut by 6 bases and J by 1 base, with 6 bases left in between.

This clonotype turned up a few times. CDR3 DNA sequence: TGCAGTGCGAGACTGGGGGAGGATCGGCGGAATTCACCCCTCCACTTT. As protein: CSARLGEDRRNSPLHF. J is TRBJ1-6 and V is TRBV20-1; possibly TRBD1 for D (5 bases). Trimming cost V 6 bases and J 7 bases, with 22 bases left between them. The CDR3 contains 16 residues. Per the germline V gene, CDR1 is DFQATT and CDR2 is SNEGSKA (reference sequence).

J is TRBJ1-1 and V is TRBV6-6; TRBD1 is a possible D gene (6 bases). V was cut by 5 bases and J by 1 base, with 20 bases left in between. The CDR3 consists of 17 residues. Germline-derived CDR1 and CDR2 are MNHNY and SVGAGI (reference sequence). The CDR3: CASSPFAQGGKNTEAFF. In DNA, the CDR3 is TGTGCCAGCAGTCCGTTCGCACAGGGTGGGAAGAACACTGAAGCTTTCTTT.

The chain combines TRBV29-1 with TRBJ1-4, with no clear D. CDR1 is SQVTM and CDR2 is ANQGSEA in the germline V gene. Trimming cost V 4 bases and J 6 bases, with 15 bases left between them. CDR3 length equals 14 residues. CDR3 residues: CSVGQHSGDEKLFF. CDR3 DNA: TGCAGCGTTGGCCAGCACTCTGGGGATGAAAAACTGTTTTTT. The variable domain in full, with the rest retrieved from reference TRBV29-1 and TRBJ1-4, is SAVISQKPSRDICQRGTSLTIQCQVDSQVTMMFWYRQQPGQSLTLIATANQGSEATYESGFVIDKFPISRPNLTFSTLTVSNMSPEDSSIYLCSVGQHSGDEKLFFGSGTQLSVL.